This T cell receptor (beta chain) was found in a study of T-cell memory formation after mild COVID-19. About the study: Most TCR clusters belonged to a single donor. Broader study findings: Cross-reactive memory apparently joined, as some responding clones appeared in pre-infection memory. Whether second-wave clones peaking at day 37 were SARS-CoV-2 specific went unconfirmed.

Constant-segment-primed 5'RACE gave TCR alpha and TCR beta cDNA libraries with sample barcodes and UMIs. In TCRdb, the 5' RACE reads were re-called with MiXCR into one record per CDR3 protein. The table includes under 300,000 distinct CDR3 sequences, approximately 18% detected once. This clonotype was observed a few times. Its cognate antigen is unknown. Germline V gene lookup returns CDR1 SEHNR and CDR2 FQNEAQ (reference sequence). Trimming cost V 4 bases and J 2 bases, with 15 bases left between them. This CDR3 region has 17 residues. The source of this sequence is a man younger than 35 who had mild COVID-19 (a few samples of this study predate the infection). Cell type and time point are not known. The chain combines TRBV7-9 with TRBJ1-6; D unclear. Sequences were obtained from PBMCs or a T cell subset sorted from them (not recorded which). This CDR3 is CASSSGEGNPYNSPLHF. The CDR3 DNA reads TGTGCCAGCAGCTCCGGAGAGGGAAATCCCTATAATTCACCCCTCCACTTT. Looking up the rest from reference TRBV7-9 and TRBJ1-6 gives the full variable domain: DTGVSQNPRHKITKRGQNVTFRCDPISEHNRLYWYRQTLGQGPEFLTYFQNEAQLEKSRLLSDRFSAERPKGSFSTLEIQRTEQGDSAMYLCASSSGEGNPYNSPLHFGNGTRLTVT.